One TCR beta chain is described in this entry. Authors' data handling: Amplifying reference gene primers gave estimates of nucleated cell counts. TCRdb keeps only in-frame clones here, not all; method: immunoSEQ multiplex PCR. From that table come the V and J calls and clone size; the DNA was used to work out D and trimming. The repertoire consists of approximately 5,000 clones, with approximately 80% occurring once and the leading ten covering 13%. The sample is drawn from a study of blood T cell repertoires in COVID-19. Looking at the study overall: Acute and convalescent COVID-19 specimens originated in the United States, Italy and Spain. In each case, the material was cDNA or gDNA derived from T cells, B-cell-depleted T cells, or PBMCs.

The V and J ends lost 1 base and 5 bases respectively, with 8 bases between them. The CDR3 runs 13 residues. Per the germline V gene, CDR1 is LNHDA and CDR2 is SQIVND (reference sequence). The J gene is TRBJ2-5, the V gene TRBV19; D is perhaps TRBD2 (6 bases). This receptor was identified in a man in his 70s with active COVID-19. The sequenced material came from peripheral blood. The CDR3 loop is CASSIARGETQYF. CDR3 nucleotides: TGTGCCAGTAGTATAGCTCGGGGGGAGACCCAGTACTTC.